The TCR beta chain described here comes from a study of blood T cell repertoires in COVID-19. Study information: Collection of acute and convalescent COVID-19 samples took place in the United States, Italy and Spain. T cells, B-cell-depleted T cells, or PBMCs provided the cDNA or gDNA that served as material.

CDR3 length: 12 residues. The germline CDR1 and CDR2 sequences are SQVTM and ANQGSEA. Trimming removed 6 bases from V and 6 bases from J; junction bases left unmatched: 5. Patients at the Seattle site were enrolled during active infection and followed longitudinally. Under the authors' procedure: Researchers report that nucleated cell counts were estimated from reference gene primer amplification. TCRdb's copy holds only in-frame clones and misses some; the assay was immunoSEQ multiplex PCR. The V and J calls and clone size come from that table; D and trimming were worked out from the DNA. The data hold hundreds of thousands of clones, with 80% to 90% observed a single time.

The sequence came from a woman in her twenties or thirties with COVID-19, enrolled during active disease. The chain recombines TRBV29-1 with TRBJ2-1, with TRBD2 identical over 7 bases. The sequencing input was peripheral blood. CDR3 sequence reads: CSVRLALNEQFF. DNA for the CDR3: TGCAGCGTCCGACTAGCCCTCAATGAGCAGTTCTTC.